The sequence of this T cell receptor (beta chain) was determined in a study of early T cells in non-severe SARS-CoV-2 infection. This clonotype was seen a single time. This could be a read error, since a much larger clone is one nucleotide away. The CDR3 consists of 14 residues. Germline V gene lookup returns CDR1 MNHEY and CDR2 SVGEGT. TCRdb itself ran the 5' RACE reads through MiXCR, one entry per CDR3 protein. The data show 100,000 to 130,000 distinct CDR3 sequences, with over 8.5% seen just once and roughly 7.5% held by the top ten. This sequence originates from an adult who was a healthcare worker with PCR-confirmed SARS-CoV-2 infection or an uninfected control (not recorded which). The chain employs TRBV6-2 or TRBV6-3 and TRBJ1-6; the match to TRBD1 covers 9 bases. Material for sequencing was whole blood. Here the CDR3 reads CTSSRDRENSPLHF. The CDR3 region has the DNA TGTACCAGCAGCCGGGACAGGGAAAATTCACCCCTCCACTTT.